This TCR beta chain was identified in a study of blood T cells in healthy people across ages. Points from the study as a whole: Strong correlation was found linking TCR beta diversity to naive T cell percentage. TCR beta diversity per million T cells fell roughly linearly with age. Long-lived donors exceeded aged donors in naive CD4+ cells and diversity. Since the PBMCs were unsorted, naive and antigen-experienced cells could not be conclusively compared.

A J-beta primer mix and a sample-barcoded 5' primer were used in a second PCR of roughly 6 to 11 cycles. Each CDR3 protein gets one entry after TCRdb re-called the 5' RACE reads with MiXCR. The sample includes about 1.4 million distinct CDR3 sequences, 45% to 70% of them seen just once. Regarding this clonotype: Its antigen is still unknown.

What was sequenced was blood. This TCR derives from a man aged 18 to 29 in good health.

In DNA form, the CDR3 reads TGCGCCAGCAGCCAAGCAGAAAGGGGTGGCACTGAAGCTTTCTTT. Encoded protein: CASSQAERGGTEAFF. The V and J genes are TRBV4-1 and TRBJ1-1; D may be TRBD1 (5 bases). Looked up from germline, CDR1 is MGHRA and CDR2 is YSYEKL. Trimming left V 1 base short and J 4 bases short, with 13 bases between. There are 15 residues in the CDR3.